This T cell receptor beta chain appears in the sequencing data of a study of CD8 T cells in ankylosing spondylitis. The table lists this clonotype with many counts. What it binds is not known. Quantitative 5'-RACE with molecular barcodes produced the TCR beta libraries. TCRdb passed the 5' RACE reads through MiXCR, listing each CDR3 protein once. The table has around 120,000 distinct CDR3 sequences, less than 25% seen once. Study-level points and caveats: From matched ankylosing spondylitis synovial fluid, disease-linked clones were reportedly recovered at significantly enriched levels.

This clonotype originated in a male donor with ankylosing spondylitis. Specimen: synovial fluid, either unsorted or a sorted T cell fraction (not recorded which).

The CDR3 DNA reads as TGCAGCATTGGGACTAGTGGCTACAATGAGCAGTTCTTC. Translation: CSIGTSGYNEQFF. The genes are TRBV29-1 and TRBJ2-1; the match to TRBD2 covers 8 bases. The ends lost 8 bases at V and 3 bases at J; junction bases unmatched: 6. This CDR3 comprises 13 residues. Germline values: CDR1 SQVTM, CDR2 ANQGSEA.